The clone carrying this T cell receptor beta chain occurred a few times. This sample is part of a study of human T cells and chemical hapten exposure. The V segment lost 6 bases and the J segment 9 bases; nucleotides outside the gene matches: 5. The CDR3 is 12 amino acids. Per germline, CDR1 MNHEY and CDR2 SVGEGT. This sample's time point: patch test 3, about 24 weeks after DPC sensitization. Treatment here: therapeutic diphenylcyclopropenone sensitization with weekly scalp DPC. People who gave samples had alopecia, were 18 to 70 years old, and were suitable for DPC. Individual cDNA molecules received unique molecular identifiers in the library. Original analysis: Per-sample TCR counts ranged from about 20,000 to 700,000, median 95,638. TCRdb passed the RACE reads through MiXCR, listing each CDR3 protein once. The authors' filters were not applied to this entry. Of 60,000 to 65,000 distinct CDR3 sequences in the sample, 9.5% to 11% were seen once.

This TCR was recovered from a woman in her twenties or thirties with alopecia areata. Some clones in this sample may be carry-over from other donors' samples. Here the sequenced sample was whole blood, taken in connection with sensitization to the hapten diphenylcyclopropenone (DPC). The chain joins TRBV6-2 or TRBV6-3 to TRBJ2-1, with 7 bases matching TRBD1. The CDR3 region has the DNA TGTGCCAGCAGGGAACAGGGGATTGAGCAGTTCTTC. Its protein product is CASREQGIEQFF.